Sequencing of this TCR beta chain was carried out in a study of OX40 agonist ivuxolimab in advanced cancers. Turning to the study itself: Dosing consisted of intravenous ivuxolimab at 0.01 to 10 mg/kg every 2 weeks.

Clones were sequenced by immunoSEQ multiplex PCR, and TCRdb holds only the in-frame ones, with some missing. Of 65,000 to 80,000 clones listed, around nine tenths are singletons. In the case of this clone: Its antigen is still unknown.

The study, taken as a whole, reports: At 0.1 to 3.0 mg/kg, clonal expansion of CD4+ and CD8+ blood T cells had occurred by week 6.

The starting material was CD4+ or CD8+ T cells sorted from blood, obtained in a trial of the OX40 agonist ivuxolimab. The receptor was isolated from an adult with an advanced solid tumor such as melanoma, head and neck, liver or kidney cancer.

CDR3: CASSLTSGVSSGELFF. The CDR3, as DNA: TGTGCCAGCAGCTTAACCTCGGGGGTTTCATCCGGGGAGCTGTTTTTT. V gene TRBV7-3 combines with J gene TRBJ2-2; D possibly corresponds to TRBD2 (6 bases). Per the germline V gene, CDR1 is SGHTA and CDR2 is FQGTGA. This CDR3 region has 16 residues. Deletions cut 0 bases from V and 6 bases from J, with 14 bases between.